One sample yielded the 26 T cell receptor beta chains listed below, sequenced in a study of T cell changes during pregnancy in multiple sclerosis. TCRdb's copy holds only in-frame clones and misses some; the assay was immunoSEQ multiplex PCR. This table has tens of thousands of clones, about 90% appearing once. The sample in question was CD4+ T cells from peripheral blood mononuclear cells, obtained in the second trimester of pregnancy. These receptors were collected from a female donor with multiple sclerosis, enrolled in a pregnancy study.

The J gene is TRBJ2-7, the V gene TRBV29-1; the match to TRBD1 covers 10 bases. This CDR3 is built from 12 residues. V lost 7 bases, J lost 6 bases, and 6 bases stayed unmatched. Germline lookup yields CDR1 SQVTM and CDR2 ANQGSEA. The CDR3 nucleotides are TGCAGCGGCGGGACAGGGGAAGGCGAGCAGTACTTC. Protein: CSGGTGEGEQYF.

The chain carries TRBV6-5 and TRBJ2-5; D uncertain. This CDR3 contains 11 residues. Trimming took 7 bases from V and 5 from J, leaving 8 bases between them. The germline gives CDR1 MNHEY, CDR2 SVGAGI. Here the CDR3 DNA reads TGTGCCAGCACCCACGGGGAGACCCAGTACTTC. This sequence encodes CASTHGETQYF.

Written as DNA, the CDR3 is TGCGCCAGCAGTGTGGCGGGGGACCAACTCTCTGGAAACACCATATATTTT. Its protein product is CASSVAGDQLSGNTIYF. The chain uses TRBV10-2 and TRBJ1-3; D perhaps matches TRBD1 (5 bases). Trimming cost V 4 bases and J 0 bases, with 16 bases left between them. The CDR3 runs 17 residues. Germline lookup yields CDR1 WSHSY and CDR2 SAAADI.

The V gene is TRBV6-5, the J gene TRBJ2-3, with 8 bases identical to TRBD1. The junction had 5 bases not matched to a gene; V was cut back by 6 bases and J by 3 bases. CDR3 length: 14 amino acids. In germline, CDR1 is MNHEY, CDR2 SVGAGI. Written as DNA, the CDR3 is TGTGCCAGCAGCCTCAGGGGGCGGACAGATACGCAGTATTTT. Translating it yields CASSLRGRTDTQYF.

DNA for the CDR3: TGTGCCAGCAGCTTGGGACAGGGGGGGAACACTGAAGCTTTCTTT. Its protein product is CASSLGQGGNTEAFF. The genes are TRBV7-8 and TRBJ1-1; 11 nucleotides align to TRBD1. The CDR3 contains 15 residues. From germline, CDR1 is SGHVS and CDR2 FQNEAQ. The trim removed 3 bases at V and 1 base at J, leaving 1 base unmatched.

The chain carries TRBV6-1 and TRBJ2-1; 7 bases line up with TRBD2. J was trimmed by 7 bases and V by 6 bases; bases with no gene match: 9. Germline V gene sequence: CDR1 MNHNS, CDR2 SASEGT. The CDR3 has 14 residues. CDR3 sequence: CASRARTRTNEQFF. The DNA of the CDR3 is TGTGCCAGCAGGGCCCGGACTAGAACGAATGAGCAGTTCTTC.

The chain recombines TRBV5-6 with TRBJ2-5; 9 bases are shared with TRBD2. This CDR3 is 15 amino acids long. The germline V gene has CDR1 SGHDT and CDR2 YYEEEE. The V and J ends lost 2 bases and 5 bases, in that order; junction bases with no gene match: 7. CDR3 in DNA: TGTGCCAGCAGCTTATGGGCGGGGGGGAGGGAGACCCAGTACTTC. Amino acid sequence: CASSLWAGGRETQYF. Filled out from reference TRBV5-6 and TRBJ2-5, the complete variable domain reads DAGVTQSPTHLIKTRGQQVTLRCSPKSGHDTVSWYQQALGQGPQFIFQYYEEEERQRGNFPDRFSGHQFPNYSSELNVNALLLGDSALYLCASSLWAGGRETQYFGPGTRLLVL.

This rearrangement joins TRBV10-2 to TRBJ1-5; tentative D call: TRBD1 (6 bases). The germline CDR1 and CDR2 sequences are WSHSY and SAAADI. Trimming removed 0 bases from V and 6 bases from J, with 9 bases in between. The CDR3 is 14 amino acids. CDR3 coding DNA: TGCGCCAGCAGTGAGTCAGGGGGTGGTCAGCCCCAGCATTTT. This gives the protein CASSESGGGQPQHF.

V gene TRBV19 combines with J gene TRBJ1-5, with 7 bases matching TRBD1. Looked up from germline, CDR1 is LNHDA and CDR2 is SQIVND (reference sequence). V shed 5 bases, J shed 0 bases, and the junction held 4 bases outside the gene matches. The CDR3 spans 15 residues. The CDR3 reads CASSSGQHSNQPQHF. The CDR3 DNA sequence: TGTGCCAGTAGTTCGGGACAGCATAGCAATCAGCCCCAGCATTTT.

The CDR3 coding sequence is TGTGCCAGTAGTATAAGGCCAGCGGGCGGCGAGCAGTACTTC. Its protein product is CASSIRPAGGEQYF. The chain uses TRBV19 and TRBJ2-7, with D perhaps TRBD2 (6 bases). The length of the CDR3 is 14 residues. The germline V and J ends were trimmed by 2 bases and 6 bases, with 14 bases remaining between them. Germline CDR1 reads LNHDA; CDR2 reads SQIVND (reference sequence).

Here the CDR3 DNA reads TGTGCCAGCAGCTTATTACAGTCCTACGAGCAGTACTTC. Protein sequence: CASSLLQSYEQYF. V usage is TRBV7-9 and J usage is TRBJ2-7; D ambiguous. This CDR3 has 13 residues. V lost 2 bases and J 1 base, leaving 6 bases between the germline ends. Per germline, CDR1 SEHNR and CDR2 FQNEAQ (reference sequence).

This sequence joins TRBV5-1 and TRBJ1-1, with a possible D match to TRBD1 (5 bases). The germline V gene has CDR1 SGHRS and CDR2 YFSETQ. V was shortened by 1 base and J by 4 bases, with 11 bases between the two germline ends. The CDR3 covers 14 residues. The CDR3 sequence: CASSLRGVATEAFF. The CDR3 nucleotides read TGCGCCAGCAGCTTGCGGGGGGTGGCCACTGAAGCTTTCTTT.

With regard to this clone: The identical CDR3 is also encoded by other nucleotide sequences in the sample. The V call is TRBV14, the J call TRBJ2-2; possibly TRBD1 for D (5 bases). Germline V gene sequence: CDR1 SGHDN, CDR2 FVKESK. This CDR3 spans 14 amino acids. Trimming pared 1 base from V and 7 bases from J, leaving 10 bases between. The CDR3, as DNA: TGTGCCAGCAGCCAAGCTACAGGTGGCGGGGAGCTGTTTTTT. This translates into CASSQATGGGELFF. Supplemented by reference TRBV14 and TRBJ2-2, the full variable domain reads EAGVTQFPSHSVIEKGQTVTLRCDPISGHDNLYWYRRVMGKEIKFLLHFVKESKQDESGMPNNRFLAERTGGTYSTLKVQPAELEDSGVYFCASSQATGGGELFFGEGSRLTVL.

The chain uses TRBV5-6 and TRBJ1-3, with 9 bases identical to TRBD1. This CDR3 contains 16 residues. V trimming: 1 base; J trimming: 6 bases; junction bases outside the gene matches: 8. The germline CDR1 and CDR2 sequences are SGHDT and YYEEEE. CDR3 nucleotide sequence: TGTGCCAGCAGCTTGCAGGCACAGGGGGCTATAAACACCATATATTTT. Translating gives CASSLQAQGAINTIYF.

J is TRBJ2-3 and V is TRBV5-4; 9 positions match TRBD2. Germline values: CDR1 SGHNT, CDR2 YYREEE (reference sequence). The CDR3 spans 19 residues. After removal of 0 bases from V and 0 bases from J, the junction contained 11 bases not matched to a gene. This CDR3 reads CASSLGLGSGGLSTDTQYF. The CDR3 DNA reads as TGTGCCAGCAGCTTGGGTTTGGGTAGCGGGGGCCTCAGCACAGATACGCAGTATTTT.

This chain links TRBV30 with TRBJ2-7, with a tentative D call TRBD2 (5 bases). The length of the CDR3 is 16 residues. Germline V gene data show CDR1 as GTSNPN and CDR2 as SVGIG (reference sequence). Between the trimmed V and J ends, which lost 2 bases and 1 base, there was a span of 18 bases. CDR3 sequence reads: CAWSIDAGAPSYEQYF. Here the CDR3 DNA reads TGTGCCTGGAGTATCGATGCGGGTGCCCCTTCCTACGAGCAGTACTTC.

The V gene is TRBV5-5, the J gene TRBJ1-1; D is possibly TRBD1 (5 bases). V was pared by 0 bases and J by 6 bases, with 21 bases between. Germline values: CDR1 SGHKS, CDR2 YYEKEE (reference sequence). The CDR3 is 17 residues long. The CDR3 reads CASSLGLGAAYVAEAFF. For the CDR3, the DNA is TGTGCCAGCAGCTTGGGTTTAGGGGCCGCGTATGTAGCTGAAGCTTTCTTT.

This rearrangement joins TRBV7-9 to TRBJ2-7, with 8 bases aligning to TRBD2. Germline assignment: CDR1 SEHNR and CDR2 FQNEAQ (reference sequence). The length of the CDR3 is 15 residues. Germline trimming cut 5 bases from V and 3 bases from J; bases unmatched to any gene: 9. DNA for the CDR3: TGTGCCAGCAGCCCCAGACTCAGCGGGAGCTACGAGCAGTACTTC. Its translation: CASSPRLSGSYEQYF.

V is TRBV12-5 and J is TRBJ2-1; D is unresolved. The germline V gene encodes CDR1 LGHNT and CDR2 FRNRAP. Trimming took off 0 bases at V and 1 base at J, with 7 bases between the two ends. This CDR3 has 15 amino acids. CDR3 in amino acids: CASGLVRASYNEQFF. DNA of the CDR3: TGTGCTAGTGGTTTGGTACGAGCATCCTACAATGAGCAGTTCTTC.

This chain joins TRBV15 and TRBJ2-5; 7 bases align to TRBD2. Germline assignment: CDR1 LNHNV and CDR2 YYDKDF (reference sequence). CDR3 size: 17 residues. The ends lost 1 base at V and 4 bases at J; junction bases unmatched: 12. CDR3: CATSRVWGGGNGETQYF. In DNA, the CDR3 is TGTGCCACCAGCAGAGTGTGGGGCGGGGGAAATGGAGAGACCCAGTACTTC.

The V call is TRBV6-5, the J call TRBJ2-3, with D hard to call. This CDR3 has 14 amino acids. CDR1 is MNHEY and CDR2 is SVGAGI in the germline V gene. Trimming cost V 0 bases and J 2 bases, with 6 bases left between them. The CDR3 DNA follows: TGTGCCAGCAGTTACTCGGGCACCACAGATACGCAGTATTTT. Translating gives CASSYSGTTDTQYF.

This rearrangement joins TRBV28 to TRBJ2-2; D call uncertain. V shed 7 bases and J shed 4 bases, with 7 bases lying between them. The length of the CDR3 is 12 residues. From germline, CDR1 is MDHEN and CDR2 SYDVKM. The CDR3: CASTSVTGELFF. The CDR3 region has the DNA TGTGCCAGCACGTCGGTCACCGGGGAGCTGTTTTTT.

This clone appeared once. V gene TRBV5-1 combines with J gene TRBJ2-2; 8 bases are a match to TRBD1. CDR1 is SGHRS and CDR2 is YFSETQ in the germline V gene. The CDR3 has 15 residues. V shed 0 bases, J shed 4 bases, and the junction held 2 bases outside the gene matches. The CDR3 DNA follows: TGCGCCAGCAGCTTGGTACAGGGGGTCACCGGGGAGCTGTTTTTT. This codes for CASSLVQGVTGELFF.

The chain is built from TRBV15 and TRBJ1-2, with D uncertain. Per the germline V gene, CDR1 is LNHNV and CDR2 is YYDKDF (reference sequence). This CDR3 has 14 amino acids. V gave up 0 bases and J gave up 7 bases, with 12 bases separating them. CDR3 DNA: TGTGCCACCAGCAGAGACAGCTCAGCGGGTGGCTACACCTTC. Translation gives CATSRDSSAGGYTF.

This clone came up a few times. CDR3: CAWNPTGWGTEAFF. The CDR3 DNA reads TGTGCCTGGAACCCAACAGGGTGGGGCACTGAAGCTTTCTTT. The V gene is TRBV30, the J gene TRBJ1-1, with D possibly being TRBD1 (6 bases). Trimming pared 4 bases from V and 4 bases from J, leaving 16 bases between. This CDR3 comprises 14 residues. CDR1 and CDR2 (germline): GTSNPN, SVGIG (reference sequence).

The V gene is TRBV6-1, the J gene TRBJ1-2; 8 nucleotides agree with TRBD1. Germline V lookup: CDR1 MNHNS, CDR2 SASEGT. This CDR3 is 12 amino acids long. With 6 bases clipped from V and 8 bases from J, the junction kept 5 bases outside the gene matches. The CDR3 loop is CASSLDRGGYTF. Written as DNA, the CDR3 is TGTGCCAGCAGCCTTGACAGGGGCGGCTACACCTTC.